The clone carrying this TCR beta chain has ten or more counts. This specimen comes from a study of neurological immune-mediated disorders. V was pared by 3 bases and J by 2 bases, with 12 bases of the junction left unmatched. Germline CDR1 reads MGHRA; CDR2 reads YSYEKL. The CDR3 has 19 amino acids. TCRdb processed the 5' RACE reads anew with MiXCR; each CDR3 protein has one entry. Of about 59,000 distinct CDR3 sequences in the sample, over 9.5% were seen once. This rearrangement joins TRBV4-1 to TRBJ2-1; TRBD2 agrees at 11 bases. The sequence was collected from a woman aged 55 to 70 with HTLV-1-associated myelopathy (HAM/TSP). Sequenced input: PBMCs. The CDR3 DNA reads TGCGCCAGCAGCCAGTTACCTCTAGCGGGAGGCCCTCCCTACAATGAGCAGTTCTTC. Encoded protein: CASSQLPLAGGPPYNEQFF.